This entry describes one TCR beta chain. In the original processing: Researchers report that nucleated cell counts were estimated from reference gene primer amplification. Profiling relied on immunoSEQ multiplex PCR, and the TCRdb table lists in-frame clones only, not all of them. V and J calls and clone size are given by that table; D and trimming were obtained from the DNA. The sample consists of approximately 200,000 clones, about 91% of them appearing once. These data are taken from a study of blood T cell repertoires in COVID-19. Study-level background: Samples of COVID-19 (acute and convalescent) were obtained from the United States, Italy and Spain. From T cells, B-cell-depleted T cells, or PBMCs came the material, which was cDNA or gDNA.

CDR1 MNHEY and CDR2 SMNVEV come from the germline V gene (reference sequence). V was trimmed by 5 bases and J by 1 base, leaving 18 bases between them. This CDR3 has 17 amino acids. This TCR was recovered from a young woman with acute or convalescent COVID-19. Material for sequencing was peripheral blood. The chain employs TRBV27 and TRBJ1-5, with TRBD1 as a possible D gene (5 bases). CDR3 DNA sequence: TGTGCCAGCAGTCGTACTCCCACGGGACTAAGCAATCAGCCCCAGCATTTT. Encoded protein: CASSRTPTGLSNQPQHF.